This record looks at one T cell receptor (beta chain) sequence and its context. Its antigen is unidentified. The entry originates in a study of T cells expressing NK-cell markers. Overall study: It was sorted CD3+CD56+NKG2C+, CD3+CD56+NKG2C- and CD3+CD56-NKG2C+ T cells that supplied the TCR beta repertoires.

From its re-call of the 5' RACE reads, TCRdb lists each CDR3 protein once, without DNA. The record lists about 450,000 distinct CDR3 sequences, of which the ten most abundant hold 7.3%. Study-wide findings and caveats: In a group of 5 to 7 donors, dominant NKG2C+ clonotypes represented roughly 1.0-7.5% of CD8+ T cells. Among a handful of donors, these clonotypes also ranked first in the CD3+CD56-NKG2C+ fraction. HCMV specificity of expanded NKG2C+ T cell clones remained unclear.

The CDR3 consists of 15 residues. Germline loops: CDR1 SGHTA, CDR2 FQGNSA. The specimen was blood T cells: a sorted CD56 or NKG2C T cell subset, CD4+ or CD8+ T cells, or bulk PBMC T cells (not recorded which). J is TRBJ2-7 and V is TRBV7-2. This TCR derives from a woman aged 18 to 75 in good health. The CDR3 sequence: CASSALAGAVYEQYF.